This entry features one TCR beta chain sequence. Its antigen is not known. The data derive from a study of radiotherapy plus CTLA-4 blockade in lung cancer. Study-level background: In 18% of patients, objective responses were seen; 30% to 35% had disease control. Study-wide results and caveats: TCR clones originating in tumors grew in number in blood after radiotherapy plus ipilimumab. Increased serum interferon-beta after radiation also reportedly predicted response strongly.

Here immunoSEQ multiplex PCR was the method, and the copy in TCRdb shows in-frame clones only, minus some. The top ten hold 0.87% of the sample, which has 65,000 to 90,000 clones, more than 75% seen once. In chemo-refractory metastatic non-small-cell lung cancer, patients got ipilimumab CTLA-4 blockade together with focal radiation. V was pared by 2 bases and J by 3 bases, with 8 bases of the junction left unmatched. Germline values: CDR1 LNHNV, CDR2 YYDKDF (reference sequence). The CDR3 covers 19 residues. The chain couples TRBV15 to TRBJ2-3; 16 nucleotides align to TRBD2. This specimen was peripheral blood, taken from a patient treated with radiotherapy plus ipilimumab. The TCR comes from a human donor with non-small cell lung cancer who had stable disease on radiotherapy plus ipilimumab. CDR3 in DNA: TGTGCCACCAGCAGAAGACCGGGACTAGCGGGGGGGATTACAGATACGCAGTATTTT. Its protein product is CATSRRPGLAGGITDTQYF.